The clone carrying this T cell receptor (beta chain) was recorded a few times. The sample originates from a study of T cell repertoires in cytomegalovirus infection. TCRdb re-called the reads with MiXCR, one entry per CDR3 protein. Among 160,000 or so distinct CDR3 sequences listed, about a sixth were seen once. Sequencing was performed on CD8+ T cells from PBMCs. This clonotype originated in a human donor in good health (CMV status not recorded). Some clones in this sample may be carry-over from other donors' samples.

The CDR3 here is CASSFIGGSTDTQYF. CDR3 bases: TGTGCCAGCAGCTTTATCGGGGGAAGCACAGATACGCAGTATTTT. The chain recombines TRBV7-2 with TRBJ2-3; tentative D call: TRBD2 (6 bases). Per germline, CDR1 SGHTA and CDR2 FQGNSA. V shed 3 bases and J shed 0 bases, with 10 bases lying between them. The CDR3 extends over 15 amino acids. The variable domain in full, with the rest retrieved from reference TRBV7-2 and TRBJ2-3, is GAGVSQSPSNKVTEKGKDVELRCDPISGHTALYWYRQSLGQGLEFLIYFQGNSAPDKSGLPSDRFSAERTGGSVSTLTIQRTQQEDSAVYLCASSFIGGSTDTQYFGPGTRLTVL.